Listed below are T cell receptor beta chains from one sample, sequenced in a study of shared clonotypes between healthy human individuals. The data were produced by immunoSEQ multiplex PCR, yet TCRdb's version contains in-frame clones alone and is incomplete. The repertoire holds about 2.1 million clones, with 93% as singletons. Specimen: naive CD8+ T cells from PBMCs. The receptor set was obtained from a man in his late teens or twenties in good health. Some clones in this sample may be carry-over from other donors' samples. Both conserved end residues are part of each CDR3. Fields, in order: clone size, V gene, D gene, J gene, CDR3 length, CDR3 protein, CDR3 DNA. D genes are given only for firm matches. Not every row has a clone size; where given, it reads once, few, many or a size class.

clone_size: NA
v_call: TRBV28
d_call: TRBD1
j_call: TRBJ2-7
cdr3_length: 14
cdr3_aa: CASRRTGGKGEQYF
cdr3_nt: TGTGCCAGCAGGCGGACAGGGGGGAAAGGCGAGCAGTACTTC

clone_size: NA
v_call: TRBV9
d_call: TRBD1
j_call: TRBJ2-1
cdr3_length: 15
cdr3_aa: CASSVGQGAVSEQFF
cdr3_nt: TGTGCCAGCAGCGTAGGACAGGGGGCCGTCAGTGAGCAGTTCTTC

clone_size: NA
v_call: TRBV7-2
d_call: TRBD2
j_call: TRBJ2-7
cdr3_length: 14
cdr3_aa: CASSLVSGTSEQYF
cdr3_nt: TGTGCCAGCAGCTTAGTTAGCGGGACGAGCGAGCAGTACTTC

clone_size: NA
v_call: TRBV4-1
d_call: NA
j_call: TRBJ1-2
cdr3_length: 15
cdr3_aa: CASSQVGVANYGYTF
cdr3_nt: TGCGCCAGCAGCCAAGTGGGGGTAGCTAACTATGGCTACACCTTC

clone_size: NA
v_call: TRBV19
d_call: NA
j_call: TRBJ1-3
cdr3_length: 16
cdr3_aa: CASSIRGSLSGNTIYF
cdr3_nt: TGTGCCAGTAGTATTCGCGGCAGTCTCTCTGGAAACACCATATATTTT

clone_size: once
v_call: TRBV28
d_call: NA
j_call: TRBJ1-2
cdr3_length: 13
cdr3_aa: CASRLTENYGYTF
cdr3_nt: TGTGCCAGCAGACTGACAGAGAACTATGGCTACACCTTC

clone_size: NA
v_call: TRBV7-6
d_call: NA
j_call: TRBJ2-7
cdr3_length: 14
cdr3_aa: CASSPYKYSYEQYF
cdr3_nt: TGTGCCAGCAGCCCTTACAAGTATTCCTACGAGCAGTACTTC

clone_size: few
v_call: TRBV6-1
d_call: NA
j_call: TRBJ1-2
cdr3_length: 16
cdr3_aa: CASSEEVAGWAYGYTF
cdr3_nt: TGTGCCAGCAGTGAAGAGGTGGCAGGGTGGGCCTATGGCTACACCTTC

clone_size: NA
v_call: TRBV6-5
d_call: TRBD1
j_call: TRBJ2-5
cdr3_length: 15
cdr3_aa: CASSPGQGRQETQYF
cdr3_nt: TGTGCCAGCAGCCCAGGACAGGGTCGCCAAGAGACCCAGTACTTC

clone_size: NA
v_call: TRBV9
d_call: TRBD2
j_call: TRBJ2-7
cdr3_length: 16
cdr3_aa: CASSQGLAGPTYEQYF
cdr3_nt: TGTGCCAGCAGTCAGGGACTAGCGGGCCCGACCTACGAGCAGTACTTC

clone_size: NA
v_call: TRBV19
d_call: TRBD2
j_call: TRBJ2-7
cdr3_length: 14
cdr3_aa: CATESPGTRNEQYF
cdr3_nt: TGTGCCACCGAATCACCCGGGACTAGGAACGAGCAGTACTTC

clone_size: NA
v_call: TRBV30
d_call: NA
j_call: TRBJ1-2
cdr3_length: 12
cdr3_aa: CAWVPPLPGYTF
cdr3_nt: TGTGCCTGGGTCCCCCCGCTCCCGGGCTACACCTTC

clone_size: NA
v_call: TRBV10-3
d_call: NA
j_call: TRBJ2-7
cdr3_length: 14
cdr3_aa: CAIGRTGSSYEQYF
cdr3_nt: TGTGCCATCGGCAGGACGGGGAGCTCCTACGAGCAGTACTTC

clone_size: NA
v_call: TRBV27
d_call: TRBD2
j_call: TRBJ2-3
cdr3_length: 16
cdr3_aa: CASIGPRGRAPDTQYF
cdr3_nt: TGTGCCAGCATTGGACCCCGCGGGAGGGCCCCAGATACGCAGTATTTT

clone_size: NA
v_call: TRBV4-3
d_call: NA
j_call: TRBJ1-2
cdr3_length: 16
cdr3_aa: CASSQEVNLGVRGYTF
cdr3_nt: TGCGCCAGCAGCCAAGAAGTCAACTTGGGGGTTCGGGGCTACACCTTC

clone_size: NA
v_call: TRBV12-5
d_call: NA
j_call: TRBJ2-3
cdr3_length: 17
cdr3_aa: CASGLVRGHPNTDTQYF
cdr3_nt: TGTGCTAGTGGTTTGGTACGAGGACACCCCAACACAGATACGCAGTATTTT

clone_size: NA
v_call: TRBV4-3
d_call: TRBD2
j_call: TRBJ2-1
cdr3_length: 16
cdr3_aa: CASSQDRLAGTNEQFF
cdr3_nt: TGCGCCAGCAGCCAAGATCGGCTAGCGGGAACTAATGAGCAGTTCTTC

clone_size: NA
v_call: TRBV7-2
d_call: NA
j_call: TRBJ2-2
cdr3_length: 12
cdr3_aa: CASSLAAGELFF
cdr3_nt: TGTGCCAGCAGCTTAGCTGCCGGGGAGCTGTTTTTT

clone_size: NA
v_call: TRBV10-1
d_call: NA
j_call: TRBJ2-7
cdr3_length: 12
cdr3_aa: CASIRHSYEQYF
cdr3_nt: TGCGCCAGCATCAGACACTCCTACGAGCAGTACTTC

clone_size: NA
v_call: TRBV7-9
d_call: NA
j_call: TRBJ1-4
cdr3_length: 14
cdr3_aa: CASSSGATNEKLFF
cdr3_nt: TGTGCCAGCAGCTCAGGCGCAACTAATGAAAAACTGTTTTTT

clone_size: NA
v_call: TRBV7-9
d_call: NA
j_call: TRBJ1-4
cdr3_length: 14
cdr3_aa: CASSFLGLNEKLFF
cdr3_nt: TGTGCCAGCAGCTTTCTAGGGCTAAATGAAAAACTGTTTTTT

clone_size: NA
v_call: TRBV30
d_call: NA
j_call: TRBJ1-1
cdr3_length: 10
cdr3_aa: CAWSNSEAFF
cdr3_nt: TGTGCCTGGAGTAACAGTGAAGCTTTCTTT

clone_size: NA
v_call: TRBV6-5
d_call: NA
j_call: TRBJ2-7
cdr3_length: 15
cdr3_aa: CASRQRTGTIYEQYF
cdr3_nt: TGTGCCAGCAGGCAAAGGACCGGGACGATCTACGAGCAGTACTTC

clone_size: NA
v_call: TRBV28
d_call: TRBD1
j_call: TRBJ2-2
cdr3_length: 14
cdr3_aa: CASSWDSPTGELFF
cdr3_nt: TGTGCCAGCAGTTGGGACAGCCCAACCGGGGAGCTGTTTTTT

clone_size: NA
v_call: TRBV28
d_call: NA
j_call: TRBJ2-5
cdr3_length: 16
cdr3_aa: CASSLGRAAVSETQYF
cdr3_nt: TGTGCCAGCAGTTTAGGTAGGGCGGCAGTATCGGAGACCCAGTACTTC

clone_size: NA
v_call: TRBV19
d_call: NA
j_call: TRBJ2-3
cdr3_length: 16
cdr3_aa: CASSITGQVYRDTQYF
cdr3_nt: TGTGCCAGTAGTATCACCGGACAAGTTTATCGAGATACGCAGTATTTT

clone_size: NA
v_call: TRBV2
d_call: NA
j_call: TRBJ2-4
cdr3_length: 17
cdr3_aa: CASSEWRHGPNENIQYF
cdr3_nt: TGTGCCAGCAGTGAATGGAGACATGGTCCTAATGAAAACATTCAGTACTTC

clone_size: few
v_call: TRBV7-9
d_call: NA
j_call: TRBJ1-3
cdr3_length: 15
cdr3_aa: CASSPEIGGGNTIYF
cdr3_nt: TGTGCCAGCAGCCCAGAGATCGGCGGTGGAAACACCATATATTTT

clone_size: NA
v_call: TRBV9
d_call: NA
j_call: TRBJ2-3
cdr3_length: 15
cdr3_aa: CASSVVTGITDTQYF
cdr3_nt: TGTGCCAGCAGCGTAGTAACCGGGATCACAGATACGCAGTATTTT

clone_size: NA
v_call: TRBV10-3
d_call: NA
j_call: TRBJ2-7
cdr3_length: 15
cdr3_aa: CAIQQGRDWSYEQYF
cdr3_nt: TGTGCCATCCAGCAAGGCAGGGATTGGTCCTACGAGCAGTACTTC

clone_size: NA
v_call: TRBV7-9
d_call: NA
j_call: TRBJ2-1
cdr3_length: 16
cdr3_aa: CASSPQSSRRRNEQFF
cdr3_nt: TGTGCCAGCAGCCCACAATCTAGCCGGCGGAGGAATGAGCAGTTCTTC

clone_size: NA
v_call: TRBV7-9
d_call: TRBD1
j_call: TRBJ1-1
cdr3_length: 16
cdr3_aa: CASSERTGLQNTEAFF
cdr3_nt: TGTGCCAGCAGCGAGAGGACAGGTCTACAGAACACTGAAGCTTTCTTT

clone_size: NA
v_call: TRBV6-4
d_call: NA
j_call: TRBJ2-1
cdr3_length: 11
cdr3_aa: CASSEGAEQFF
cdr3_nt: TGTGCCAGCAGTGAGGGGGCTGAGCAGTTCTTC

clone_size: NA
v_call: TRBV27
d_call: NA
j_call: TRBJ2-7
cdr3_length: 11
cdr3_aa: CASSTYYEQYF
cdr3_nt: TGTGCCAGCAGTACCTACTACGAGCAGTACTTC

clone_size: NA
v_call: TRBV7-9
d_call: NA
j_call: TRBJ2-3
cdr3_length: 13
cdr3_aa: CASSFPPSNTQYF
cdr3_nt: TGTGCCAGCAGCTTTCCCCCGTCTAATACGCAGTATTTT

clone_size: NA
v_call: TRBV19
d_call: NA
j_call: TRBJ1-5
cdr3_length: 15
cdr3_aa: CASSIDLWVNQPQHF
cdr3_nt: TGTGCCAGTAGTATAGATCTCTGGGTTAATCAGCCCCAGCATTTT

clone_size: NA
v_call: TRBV5-5
d_call: TRBD2
j_call: TRBJ2-7
cdr3_length: 15
cdr3_aa: CASSLRLAGDYEQYF
cdr3_nt: TGTGCCAGCAGCTTAAGACTAGCGGGAGACTACGAGCAGTACTTC